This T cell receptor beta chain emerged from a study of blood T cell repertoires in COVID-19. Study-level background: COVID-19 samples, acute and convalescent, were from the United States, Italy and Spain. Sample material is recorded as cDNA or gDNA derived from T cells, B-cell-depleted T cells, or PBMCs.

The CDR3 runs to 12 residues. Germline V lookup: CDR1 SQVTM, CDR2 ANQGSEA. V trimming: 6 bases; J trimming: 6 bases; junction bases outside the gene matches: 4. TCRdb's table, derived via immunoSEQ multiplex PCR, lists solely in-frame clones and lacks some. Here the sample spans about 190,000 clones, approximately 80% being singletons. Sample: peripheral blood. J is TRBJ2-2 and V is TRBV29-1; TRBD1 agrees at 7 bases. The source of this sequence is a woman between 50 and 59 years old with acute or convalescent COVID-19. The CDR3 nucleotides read TGCAGCGTCCGCGACAGGGCCGGGGAGCTGTTTTTT. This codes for CSVRDRAGELFF.